The 31 T cell receptor beta chains given below trace back to one sample, sequenced in a study of cytomegalovirus exposure and HLA in healthy donors. Method: immunoSEQ multiplex PCR; TCRdb's copy keeps in-frame clones and lacks some. The repertoire holds 250,000 to 400,000 clones, with 88% as singletons. Sequenced sample: PBMCs. The receptors shown here come from a man under 40 in good health and CMV-seronegative.

V and J are TRBV5-8 and TRBJ1-1; D remains unclear. CDR1 SGHTS and CDR2 YDEGEE come from the germline V gene. Trimming stripped 2 bases from V and 2 bases from J, with 10 bases between. The CDR3 runs 14 residues. The CDR3 loop is CASSLSQVNTEAFF. The CDR3, as DNA: TGTGCCAGCAGCTTAAGTCAGGTTAACACTGAAGCTTTCTTT.

In DNA form, the CDR3 reads TGTGCCAGCTCACCACCCGGACAGGGGGCATTCTATGGCTACACCTTC. Protein: CASSPPGQGAFYGYTF. V usage is TRBV18 and J usage is TRBJ1-2; TRBD1 matches 11 bases. Trimming cost V 0 bases and J 4 bases; bases outside gene matches: 4. This CDR3 spans 16 amino acids. Germline CDR1 and CDR2: KGHSH and LQKENI. The full variable domain, in which reference TRBV18 and TRBJ1-2 provide the parts outside the CDR3, is NAGVMQNPRHLVRRRGQEARLRCSPMKGHSHVYWYRQLPEEGLKFMVYLQKENIIDESGMPKERFSAEFPKEGPSILRIQQVVRGDSAAYFCASSPPGQGAFYGYTFGSGTRLTVV.

The chain employs TRBV6-1 and TRBJ1-3; TRBD1 is a possible D gene (5 bases). Germline V gives CDR1 MNHNS, CDR2 SASEGT. Trimming pared 4 bases from V and 0 bases from J, leaving 10 bases between. The length of the CDR3 is 15 residues. CDR3 DNA sequence: TGTGCCAGCAGTGCACAGGCCAGCTCTGGAAACACCATATATTTT. This gives the protein CASSAQASSGNTIYF.

This CDR3 is CASRETGSGQPQHF. DNA of the CDR3: TGTGCCAGCAGAGAAACAGGGTCTGGTCAGCCCCAGCATTTT. The chain carries TRBV6-5 and TRBJ1-5; D perhaps matches TRBD1 (6 bases). With 6 bases removed from V and 6 bases from J, the gap between germline ends came to 15 bases. CDR3 size: 14 residues. The germline CDR1 and CDR2 sequences are MNHEY and SVGAGI.

CDR3 sequence: CASSRGAGTSAYNEQFF. The CDR3 bases are TGTGCCAGCAGCAGAGGAGCCGGGACTAGTGCATACAATGAGCAGTTCTTC. The V and J genes are TRBV7-8 and TRBJ2-1; the match to TRBD2 covers 8 bases. Germline values: CDR1 SGHVS, CDR2 FQNEAQ. This CDR3 spans 17 amino acids. The J segment lost 4 bases and the V segment lost 5 bases, leaving 13 bases of the junction unmatched. The full variable domain, in which reference TRBV7-8 and TRBJ2-1 provide the parts outside the CDR3, is GAGVSQSPRYKVAKRGQDVALRCDPISGHVSLFWYQQALGQGPEFLTYFQNEAQLDKSGLPSDRFFAERPEGSVSTLKIQRTQQEDSAVYLCASSRGAGTSAYNEQFFGPGTRLTVL.

The chain recombines TRBV4-3 with TRBJ2-1; D perhaps matches TRBD2 (6 bases). Trimming took 4 bases from V and 6 from J, leaving 13 bases between them. This CDR3 has 14 residues. CDR1 is LGHNA and CDR2 is YSLEER in the germline V gene. The CDR3 loop reads CASSPLGLLNEQFF. DNA for the CDR3: TGCGCCAGCAGCCCCCTGGGACTTCTCAATGAGCAGTTCTTC.

The chain joins TRBV27 to TRBJ1-6; 10 nucleotides line up with TRBD1. Germline CDR1 reads MNHEY; CDR2 reads SMNVEV (reference sequence). V shed 5 bases and J 9 bases; nucleotides not matched to a gene: 10. The CDR3 is made up of 16 amino acids. CDR3 residues: CASSQLDRGLSSPLHF. CDR3 DNA: TGTGCCAGCAGTCAACTCGACAGGGGGCTAAGTTCACCCCTCCACTTT.

The CDR3 spells CASSLISGDVGTEAFF. The CDR3 bases are TGTGCCAGCAGCCTAATATCAGGGGACGTCGGCACTGAAGCTTTCTTT. V is TRBV5-6 and J is TRBJ1-1, with D maybe TRBD1 (6 bases). Germline V CDR1 and CDR2: SGHDT, YYEEEE. Deletions cut 4 bases from V and 4 bases from J, with 20 bases between. The CDR3 length is 16 residues.

The chain uses TRBV6-6 and TRBJ1-4, with D tentatively TRBD1 (5 bases). The V end was cut by 2 bases, the J end by 5 bases, with 6 bases between. Germline loops: CDR1 MNHNY, CDR2 SVGAGI (reference sequence). CDR3 size: 13 residues. DNA for the CDR3: TGTGCCAGCAGTTACGGGGGGAATGAAAAACTGTTTTTT. This codes for CASSYGGNEKLFF.

This chain links TRBV18 with TRBJ2-5, with D tentatively TRBD1 (6 bases). V was trimmed by 6 bases and J by 1 base, leaving 12 bases between them. The CDR3 has 14 residues. Germline V gene lookup returns CDR1 KGHSH and CDR2 LQKENI. CDR3 residues: CASSPRQVQETQYF. The CDR3 nucleotides are TGTGCCAGCTCTCCGAGACAGGTCCAAGAGACCCAGTACTTC.

The chain uses TRBV5-6 and TRBJ1-1, with 11 bases identical to TRBD1. The CDR3 runs to 18 residues. The V gene's germline CDR1 is SGHDT and CDR2 YYEEEE. With 0 bases clipped from V and 4 bases from J, the junction kept 11 bases outside the gene matches. CDR3 coding DNA: TGTGCCAGCAGCTTGGTGATGGTATTCGGGACAGGGGGCACTGAAGCTTTCTTT. Amino acid sequence: CASSLVMVFGTGGTEAFF.

The CDR3 here is CASGGGRRTEAFF. In DNA form, the CDR3 reads TGTGCCAGCGGCGGAGGGAGGAGGACTGAAGCTTTCTTT. The chain couples TRBV9 to TRBJ1-1; D remains unclear. Germline-derived CDR1 and CDR2 are SGDLS and YYNGEE. The CDR3 loop spans 13 amino acids. Trimming left V 7 bases short and J 5 bases short, with 15 bases between.

This clone was detected only once. The V call is TRBV7-2, the J call TRBJ1-6; 11 bases match TRBD1. Looked up from germline, CDR1 is SGHTA and CDR2 is FQGNSA. This CDR3 region has 15 residues. Trimming cost V 3 bases and J 9 bases; bases outside gene matches: 4. The CDR3 here is CASSFGQGATSPLHF. CDR3 coding DNA: TGTGCCAGCAGCTTCGGACAGGGGGCCACTTCACCCCTCCACTTT.

The CDR3 spells CASSFQTGSYTF. The DNA of the CDR3 is TGTGCCAGCAGCTTCCAGACAGGGAGCTACACCTTC. This sequence joins TRBV11-2 and TRBJ1-2; 7 positions match TRBD1. CDR1 and CDR2 (germline): SGHAT, FQNNGV. This CDR3 region has 12 residues. With V trimmed by 3 bases and J by 9 bases, 4 bases remained unmatched.

The chain joins TRBV10-3 to TRBJ1-5; possible D gene TRBD1, 5 bases. This CDR3 comprises 13 residues. The V gene's germline CDR1 is ENHRY and CDR2 SYGVKD. Trimming left V 6 bases short and J 4 bases short, with 10 bases between. The CDR3 protein is CAISGTDNQPQHF. CDR3 nucleotide sequence: TGTGCCATCAGCGGGACTGATAATCAGCCCCAGCATTTT.

The V call is TRBV7-2, the J call TRBJ2-1; TRBD2 matches at 14 bases. The CDR3 is 16 residues long. Germline-derived CDR1 and CDR2 are SGHTA and FQGNSA. With V trimmed by 4 bases and J by 7 bases, 6 bases remained unmatched. CDR3 sequence: CASSSRLAGGPNEQFF. The CDR3 nucleotides read TGTGCCAGCAGCTCAAGACTAGCGGGGGGGCCAAATGAGCAGTTCTTC.

The chain couples TRBV7-2 to TRBJ2-7; no clear D. Trimming took 1 base from V and 3 from J, leaving 7 bases between them. This CDR3 is 13 amino acids long. Per germline, CDR1 SGHTA and CDR2 FQGNSA. CDR3 loop: CASSLGRSYEQYF. CDR3 DNA: TGTGCCAGCAGCTTAGGACGGAGCTACGAGCAGTACTTC. The full variable domain, in which reference TRBV7-2 and TRBJ2-7 provide the parts outside the CDR3, is GAGVSQSPSNKVTEKGKDVELRCDPISGHTALYWYRQSLGQGLEFLIYFQGNSAPDKSGLPSDRFSAERTGGSVSTLTIQRTQQEDSAVYLCASSLGRSYEQYFGPGTRLTVT.

V is TRBV11-2 and J is TRBJ2-7, with TRBD1 as a possible D gene (7 bases). Trimming removed 5 bases from V and 7 bases from J, with 24 bases in between. The CDR3 sequence is 16 residues long. The germline CDR1 and CDR2 sequences are SGHAT and FQNNGV. CDR3 residues: CASSALFQGGTREQYF. The CDR3 DNA follows: TGTGCCAGCAGCGCACTCTTCCAGGGGGGAACAAGAGAGCAGTACTTC.

The chain is built from TRBV2 and TRBJ1-2; perhaps TRBD1 as D (5 bases). Germline CDR1 reads SNHLY; CDR2 reads FYNNEI. The V end was cut by 4 bases, the J end by 4 bases, with 16 bases between. The CDR3 sequence is 15 residues long. DNA for the CDR3: TGTGCCAGCAGTGTATCGGTAGGGGTTGGCTATGGCTACACCTTC. This translates into CASSVSVGVGYGYTF.

The chain recombines TRBV14 with TRBJ2-7, with D possibly TRBD1 on 5 matching bases. Germline lookup yields CDR1 SGHDN and CDR2 FVKESK. Deletions cut 1 base from V and 6 bases from J, with 16 bases between. The CDR3 covers 15 residues. The CDR3 DNA reads TGTGCCAGCAGCCAAGCGTGGGGATCCAGGGCCGAGCAGTACTTC. Protein sequence: CASSQAWGSRAEQYF.

The CDR3 loop is CASSPTSGATDTQYF. DNA of the CDR3: TGTGCCAGCAGCCCGACTAGCGGGGCAACAGATACGCAGTATTTT. This chain connects TRBV9 to TRBJ2-3; TRBD2 matches at 11 bases. The CDR3 covers 15 residues. In germline, CDR1 is SGDLS, CDR2 YYNGEE. V trimming: 4 bases; J trimming: 3 bases; junction bases outside the gene matches: 4.

The chain recombines TRBV7-2 with TRBJ1-1, with 9 nucleotides matching TRBD1. Germline values: CDR1 SGHTA, CDR2 FQGNSA. This CDR3 spans 15 amino acids. V shed 4 bases, J shed 4 bases, and the junction held 7 bases outside the gene matches. The CDR3 DNA is TGTGCCAGCAGCTCTATGACAGGGGGGGCCACTGAAGCTTTCTTT. Translation gives CASSSMTGGATEAFF.

The V and J genes are TRBV19 and TRBJ1-2; the D gene is possibly TRBD1 (5 bases). Germline V CDR1 and CDR2: LNHDA, SQIVND (reference sequence). This CDR3 contains 14 residues. V dropped 0 bases and J dropped 5 bases, with 10 bases sitting between them. CDR3 nucleotides: TGTGCCAGTAGTATAGATGACAGAAATTATGGCTACACCTTC. It is translated as CASSIDDRNYGYTF.

Regarding this clone: The sample contains more than one DNA sequence encoding this CDR3. V is TRBV18 and J is TRBJ2-7; 7 bases line up with TRBD1. V lost 3 bases, J lost 4 bases, and 6 bases stayed unmatched. CDR1 is KGHSH and CDR2 is LQKENI in the germline V gene. The CDR3 has 14 amino acids. The CDR3 DNA is TGTGCCAGCTCACCCCCGGGACAGTTGTACGAGCAGTACTTC. Translated: CASSPPGQLYEQYF. Based on the CDR3 plus reference TRBV18 and TRBJ2-7, the full variable domain is NAGVMQNPRHLVRRRGQEARLRCSPMKGHSHVYWYRQLPEEGLKFMVYLQKENIIDESGMPKERFSAEFPKEGPSILRIQQVVRGDSAAYFCASSPPGQLYEQYFGPGTRLTVT.

The V gene is TRBV27, the J gene TRBJ2-7; possibly TRBD2 for D (7 bases). Germline-derived CDR1 and CDR2 are MNHEY and SMNVEV (reference sequence). V was cut by 3 bases and J by 6 bases, with 9 bases left in between. The CDR3 is 12 amino acids. As DNA, the CDR3 is TGTGCCAGCAGTTTTCGGGGGGCCGAGCAGTACTTC. Residues: CASSFRGAEQYF.

This clone has only a few counts. This chain joins TRBV7-8 and TRBJ2-3, with D possibly being TRBD1 (5 bases). Germline CDR1 SGHVS, CDR2 FQNEAQ. V was shortened by 1 base and J by 3 bases, with 8 bases between the two germline ends. The CDR3 covers 14 residues. The CDR3 sequence is CASSLEGRTDTQYF. CDR3 bases: TGTGCCAGCAGCTTAGAGGGGCGGACAGATACGCAGTATTTT.

This chain uses TRBV13 with TRBJ1-3; 8 bases fit TRBD1. J was trimmed by 3 bases and V by 6 bases; bases with no gene match: 7. The CDR3 loop spans 15 amino acids. Germline V lookup: CDR1 PRHDT, CDR2 FYEKMQ (reference sequence). The CDR3 DNA reads as TGTGCCAGCAGGAAGGACAGGGAGGGTGGAAACACCATATATTTT. Residues: CASRKDREGGNTIYF. The full variable domain, completed using reference TRBV13 and TRBJ1-3, is AAGVIQSPRHLIKEKRETATLKCYPIPRHDTVYWYQQGPGQDPQFLISFYEKMQSDKGSIPDRFSAQQFSDYHSELNMSSLELGDSALYFCASRKDREGGNTIYFGEGSWLTVV.

The genes are TRBV5-1 and TRBJ1-4; 9 bases align to TRBD1. Unmatched junction bases numbered 6, after V lost 4 bases and J lost 8 bases. The CDR3 has 14 amino acids. Looked up from germline, CDR1 is SGHRS and CDR2 is YFSETQ. Written as DNA, the CDR3 is TGCGCCAGCAGCACGGGACAGGGAAGGGAAAAACTGTTTTTT. Translated: CASSTGQGREKLFF.

The V gene is TRBV7-8, the J gene TRBJ1-1; 8 nucleotides line up with TRBD1. The CDR3 runs to 15 residues. Unmatched junction bases numbered 8, after V lost 5 bases and J lost 3 bases. Germline V lookup: CDR1 SGHVS, CDR2 FQNEAQ. CDR3 bases: TGTGCCAGCAGCCCAGGACAGGGCTTGGACACTGAAGCTTTCTTT. It encodes CASSPGQGLDTEAFF. The full variable domain, in which reference TRBV7-8 and TRBJ1-1 provide the parts outside the CDR3, is GAGVSQSPRYKVAKRGQDVALRCDPISGHVSLFWYQQALGQGPEFLTYFQNEAQLDKSGLPSDRFFAERPEGSVSTLKIQRTQQEDSAVYLCASSPGQGLDTEAFFGQGTRLTVV.

V usage is TRBV4-1 and J usage is TRBJ2-7, with D possibly matching TRBD1 (6 bases). With 1 base removed from V and 1 base from J, the gap between germline ends came to 11 bases. CDR1 is MGHRA, CDR2 YSYEKL, per germline. This CDR3 comprises 15 residues. CDR3 sequence reads: CASSQARTESYEQYF. The DNA for the CDR3 is TGCGCCAGCAGCCAAGCGAGGACAGAGTCCTACGAGCAGTACTTC.

The V call is TRBV12-5, the J call TRBJ2-3; the match to TRBD1 covers 7 bases. This CDR3 has 15 amino acids. CDR1 LGHNT and CDR2 FRNRAP come from the germline V gene. V dropped 5 bases and J dropped 0; count of bases not matched to a gene: 5. The CDR3 loop is CASGIGQASTDTQYF. The CDR3 nucleotides read TGTGCTAGTGGTATCGGACAGGCGAGCACAGATACGCAGTATTTT.